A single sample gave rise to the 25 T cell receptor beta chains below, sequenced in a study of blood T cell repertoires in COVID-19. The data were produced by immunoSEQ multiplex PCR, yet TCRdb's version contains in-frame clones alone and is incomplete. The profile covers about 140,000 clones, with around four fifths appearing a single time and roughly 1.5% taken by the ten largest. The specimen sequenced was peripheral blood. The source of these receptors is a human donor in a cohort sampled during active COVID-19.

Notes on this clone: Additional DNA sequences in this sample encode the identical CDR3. CDR3 region: CASSQVGGRAGYEQYF. The CDR3 DNA reads as TGTGCCAGCAGCCAAGTTGGCGGGAGGGCCGGGTACGAGCAGTACTTC. The rearrangement joins TRBV3-1 (or the pseudogene TRBV3-2) to TRBJ2-7; 9 nucleotides match TRBD2. With 1 base clipped from V and 4 bases from J, the junction kept 8 bases outside the gene matches. Germline values: CDR1 LGHDT, CDR2 YNNKEL (reference sequence). CDR3 length: 16 amino acids.

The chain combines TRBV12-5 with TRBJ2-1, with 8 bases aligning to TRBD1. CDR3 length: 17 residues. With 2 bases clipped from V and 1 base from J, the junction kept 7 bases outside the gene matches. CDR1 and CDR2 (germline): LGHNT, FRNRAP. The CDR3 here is CASGLSHGQGSYNEQFF. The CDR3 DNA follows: TGTGCTAGTGGTTTGTCCCATGGACAGGGATCCTACAATGAGCAGTTCTTC.

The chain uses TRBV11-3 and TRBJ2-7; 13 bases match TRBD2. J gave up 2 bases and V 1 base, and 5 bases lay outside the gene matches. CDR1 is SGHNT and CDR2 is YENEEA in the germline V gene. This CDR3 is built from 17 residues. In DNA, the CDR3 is TGTGCCAGCAGCTTAGGGATGACTAGCGGGAGGCCCTACGAGCAGTACTTC. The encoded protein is CASSLGMTSGRPYEQYF. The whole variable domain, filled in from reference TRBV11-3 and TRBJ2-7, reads EAGVVQSPRYKIIEKKQPVAFWCNPISGHNTLYWYLQNLGQGPELLIRYENEEAVDDSQLPKDRFSAERLKGVDSTLKIQPAELGDSAVYLCASSLGMTSGRPYEQYFGPGTRLTVT.

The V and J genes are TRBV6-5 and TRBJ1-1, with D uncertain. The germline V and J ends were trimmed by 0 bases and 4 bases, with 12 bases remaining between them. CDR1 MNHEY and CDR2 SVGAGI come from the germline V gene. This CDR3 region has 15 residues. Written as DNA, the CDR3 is TGTGCCAGCAGTTACTCTACAGAGTCGACCACTGAAGCTTTCTTT. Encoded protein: CASSYSTESTTEAFF.

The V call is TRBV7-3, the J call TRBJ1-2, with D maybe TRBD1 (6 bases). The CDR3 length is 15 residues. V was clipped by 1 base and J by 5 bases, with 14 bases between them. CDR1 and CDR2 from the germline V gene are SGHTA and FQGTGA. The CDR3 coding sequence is TGTGCCAGCAGCTTAAATGGGGGGGCTCAATATGGCTACACCTTC. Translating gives CASSLNGGAQYGYTF. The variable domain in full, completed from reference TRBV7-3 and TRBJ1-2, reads GAGVSQTPSNKVTEKGKYVELRCDPISGHTALYWYRQSLGQGPEFLIYFQGTGAADDSGLPNDRFFAVRPEGSVSTLKIQRTERGDSAVYLCASSLNGGAQYGYTFGSGTRLTVV.

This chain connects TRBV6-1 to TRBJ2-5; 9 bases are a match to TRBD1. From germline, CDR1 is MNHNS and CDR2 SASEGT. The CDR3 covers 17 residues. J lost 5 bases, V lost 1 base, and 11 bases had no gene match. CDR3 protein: CASSEVDPGQGLETQYF. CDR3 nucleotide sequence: TGTGCCAGCAGTGAAGTGGATCCGGGACAGGGTTTGGAGACCCAGTACTTC.

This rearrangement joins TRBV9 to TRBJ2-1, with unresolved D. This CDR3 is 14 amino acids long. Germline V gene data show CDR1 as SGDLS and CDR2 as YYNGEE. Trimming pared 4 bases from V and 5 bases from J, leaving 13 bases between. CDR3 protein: CASSPRKQNNEQFF. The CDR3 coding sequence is TGTGCCAGCAGCCCGCGGAAGCAAAACAATGAGCAGTTCTTC.

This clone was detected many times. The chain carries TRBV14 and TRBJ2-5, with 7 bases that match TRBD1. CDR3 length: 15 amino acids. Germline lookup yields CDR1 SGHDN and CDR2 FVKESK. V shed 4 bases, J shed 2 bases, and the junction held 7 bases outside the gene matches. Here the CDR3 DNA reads TGTGCCAGCAGCCCGGGACAGACAAGACAAGAGACCCAGTACTTC. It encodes CASSPGQTRQETQYF.

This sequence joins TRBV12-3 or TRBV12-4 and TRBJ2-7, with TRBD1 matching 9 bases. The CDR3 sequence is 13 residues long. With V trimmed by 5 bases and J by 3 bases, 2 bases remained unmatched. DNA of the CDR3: TGTGCCAGCAGTATGGGACAGGGCTACGAGCAGTACTTC. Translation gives CASSMGQGYEQYF.

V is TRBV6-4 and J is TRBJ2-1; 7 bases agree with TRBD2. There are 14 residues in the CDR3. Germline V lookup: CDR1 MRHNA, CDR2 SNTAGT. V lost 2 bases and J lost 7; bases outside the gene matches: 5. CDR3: CASSDETSSNEQFF. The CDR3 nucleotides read TGTGCCAGCAGTGACGAGACTAGCTCTAATGAGCAGTTCTTC.

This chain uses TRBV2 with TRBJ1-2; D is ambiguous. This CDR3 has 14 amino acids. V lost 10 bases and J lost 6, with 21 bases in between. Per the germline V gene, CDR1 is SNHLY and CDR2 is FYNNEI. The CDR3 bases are TGTGCCACCACGCCCAACGCGGGGATCGATGGCTACACCTTC. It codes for CATTPNAGIDGYTF.

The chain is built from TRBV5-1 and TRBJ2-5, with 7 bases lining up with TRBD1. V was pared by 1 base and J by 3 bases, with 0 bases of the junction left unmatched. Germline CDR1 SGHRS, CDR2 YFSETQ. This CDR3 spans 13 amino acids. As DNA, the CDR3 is TGCGCCAGCAGCTTGACAGGGGAAGAGACCCAGTACTTC. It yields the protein CASSLTGEETQYF. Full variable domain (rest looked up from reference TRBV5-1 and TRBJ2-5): KAGVTQTPRYLIKTRGQQVTLSCSPISGHRSVSWYQQTPGQGLQFLFEYFSETQRNKGNFPGRFSGRQFSNSRSEMNVSTLELGDSALYLCASSLTGEETQYFGPGTRLLVL.

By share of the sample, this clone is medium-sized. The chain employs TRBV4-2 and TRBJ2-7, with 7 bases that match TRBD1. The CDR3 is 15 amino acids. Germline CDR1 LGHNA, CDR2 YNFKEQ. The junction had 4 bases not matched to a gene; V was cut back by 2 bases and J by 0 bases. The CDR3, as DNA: TGTGCCAGCAGCCAACTCCGGGACAGCTCCTACGAGCAGTACTTC. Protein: CASSQLRDSSYEQYF.

CDR3 in amino acids: CASRGMGQNNSPLHF. The CDR3 nucleotides are TGTGCCAGCAGGGGGATGGGACAGAATAATTCACCCCTCCACTTT. The chain joins TRBV27 to TRBJ1-6; 7 bases align to TRBD1. The CDR3 is 15 amino acids. Germline V gene lookup returns CDR1 MNHEY and CDR2 SMNVEV (reference sequence). V was clipped by 6 bases and J by 5 bases; unmatched bases: 7.

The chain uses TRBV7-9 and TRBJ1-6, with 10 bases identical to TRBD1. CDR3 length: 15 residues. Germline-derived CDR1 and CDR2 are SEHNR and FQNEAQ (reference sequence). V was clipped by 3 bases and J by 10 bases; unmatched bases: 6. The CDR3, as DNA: TGTGCCAGCAGCTTCCCCGGGACAGGGGTATCACCCCTCCACTTT. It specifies CASSFPGTGVSPLHF. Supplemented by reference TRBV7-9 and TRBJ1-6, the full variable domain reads DTGVSQNPRHKITKRGQNVTFRCDPISEHNRLYWYRQTLGQGPEFLTYFQNEAQLEKSRLLSDRFSAERPKGSFSTLEIQRTEQGDSAMYLCASSFPGTGVSPLHFGNGTRLTVT.

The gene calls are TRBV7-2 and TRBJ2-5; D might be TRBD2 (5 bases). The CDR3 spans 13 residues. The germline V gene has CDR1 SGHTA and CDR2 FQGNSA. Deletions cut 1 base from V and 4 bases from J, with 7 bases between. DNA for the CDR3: TGTGCCAGCAGCTTAGTAGAGGGAGAGACCCAGTACTTC. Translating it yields CASSLVEGETQYF.

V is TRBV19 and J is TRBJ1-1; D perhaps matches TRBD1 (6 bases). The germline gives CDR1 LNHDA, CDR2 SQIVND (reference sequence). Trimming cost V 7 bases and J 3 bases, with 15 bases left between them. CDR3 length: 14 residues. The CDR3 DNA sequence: TGTGCCAGTAAATTTGAAGGGGGTCACACTGAAGCTTTCTTT. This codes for CASKFEGGHTEAFF.

The CDR3 region is CASSGRGRSEKLFF. CDR3 nucleotides: TGTGCCAGCAGTGGCCGTGGGCGTAGTGAAAAACTGTTTTTT. This rearrangement joins TRBV27 to TRBJ1-4, with D unclear. Trimming removed 5 bases from V and 7 bases from J, with 14 bases in between. The CDR3 length is 14 residues. Germline V lookup: CDR1 MNHEY, CDR2 SMNVEV (reference sequence).

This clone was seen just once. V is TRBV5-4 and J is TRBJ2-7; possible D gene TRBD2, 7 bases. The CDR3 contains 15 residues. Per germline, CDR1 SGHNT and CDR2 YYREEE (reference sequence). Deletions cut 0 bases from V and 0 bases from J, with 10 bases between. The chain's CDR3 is CASSLAGGPSYEQYF. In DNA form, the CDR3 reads TGTGCCAGCAGCTTGGCGGGGGGCCCCTCCTACGAGCAGTACTTC.

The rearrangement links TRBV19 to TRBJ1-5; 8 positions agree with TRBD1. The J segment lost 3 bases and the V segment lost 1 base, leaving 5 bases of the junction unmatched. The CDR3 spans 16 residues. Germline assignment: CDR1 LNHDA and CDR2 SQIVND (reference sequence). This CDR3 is CASSIGTGRVNQPQHF. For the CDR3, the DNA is TGTGCCAGTAGTATAGGGACAGGGCGTGTCAATCAGCCCCAGCATTTT.

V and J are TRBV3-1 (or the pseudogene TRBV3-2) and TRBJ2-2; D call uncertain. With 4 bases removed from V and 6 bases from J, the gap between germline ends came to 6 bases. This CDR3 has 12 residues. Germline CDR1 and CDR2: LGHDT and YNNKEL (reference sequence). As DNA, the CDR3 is TGTGCCAGCAGCCCCTATTCCGGGGAGCTGTTTTTT. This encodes CASSPYSGELFF.

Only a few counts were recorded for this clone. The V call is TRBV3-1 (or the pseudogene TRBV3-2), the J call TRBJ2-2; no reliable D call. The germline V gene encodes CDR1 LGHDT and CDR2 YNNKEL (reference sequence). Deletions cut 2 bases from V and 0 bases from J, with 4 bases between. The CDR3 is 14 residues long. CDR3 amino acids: CASSQSPNTGELFF. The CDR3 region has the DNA TGTGCCAGCAGCCAATCTCCGAACACCGGGGAGCTGTTTTTT.

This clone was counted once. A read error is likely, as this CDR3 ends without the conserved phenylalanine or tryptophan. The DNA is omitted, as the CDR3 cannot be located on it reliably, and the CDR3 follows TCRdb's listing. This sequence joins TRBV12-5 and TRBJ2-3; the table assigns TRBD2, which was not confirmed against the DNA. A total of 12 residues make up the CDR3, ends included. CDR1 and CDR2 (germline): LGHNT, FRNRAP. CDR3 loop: CASGLPGELWRI.

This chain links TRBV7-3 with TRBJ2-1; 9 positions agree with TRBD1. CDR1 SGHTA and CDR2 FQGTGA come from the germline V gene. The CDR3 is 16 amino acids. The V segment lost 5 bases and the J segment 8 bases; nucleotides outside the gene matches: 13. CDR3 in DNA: TGTGCCAGCAGCCTGCAGCCGGGACAGGGTATCGATGAGCAGTTCTTC. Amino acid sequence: CASSLQPGQGIDEQFF.

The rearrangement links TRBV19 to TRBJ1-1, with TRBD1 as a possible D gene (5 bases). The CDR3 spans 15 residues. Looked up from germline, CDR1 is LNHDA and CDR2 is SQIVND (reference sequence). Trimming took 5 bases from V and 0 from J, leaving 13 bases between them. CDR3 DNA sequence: TGTGCCAGTAGTCCCTCCAGGGTCATGAACACTGAAGCTTTCTTT. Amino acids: CASSPSRVMNTEAFF.